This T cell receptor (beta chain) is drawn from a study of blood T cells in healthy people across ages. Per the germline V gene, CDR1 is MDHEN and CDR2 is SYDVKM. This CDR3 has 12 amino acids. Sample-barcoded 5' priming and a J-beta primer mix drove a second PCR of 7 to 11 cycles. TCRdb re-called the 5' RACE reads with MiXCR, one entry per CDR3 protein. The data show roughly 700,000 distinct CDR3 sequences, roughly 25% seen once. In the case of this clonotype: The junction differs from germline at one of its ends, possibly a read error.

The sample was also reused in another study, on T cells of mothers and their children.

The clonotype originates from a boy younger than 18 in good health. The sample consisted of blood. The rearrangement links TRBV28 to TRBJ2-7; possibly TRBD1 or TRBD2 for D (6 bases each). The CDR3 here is CASSSNRQEGNF. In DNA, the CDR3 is TGTGCCAGCAGTTCGAACCGACAGGAGGGTAACTTC.